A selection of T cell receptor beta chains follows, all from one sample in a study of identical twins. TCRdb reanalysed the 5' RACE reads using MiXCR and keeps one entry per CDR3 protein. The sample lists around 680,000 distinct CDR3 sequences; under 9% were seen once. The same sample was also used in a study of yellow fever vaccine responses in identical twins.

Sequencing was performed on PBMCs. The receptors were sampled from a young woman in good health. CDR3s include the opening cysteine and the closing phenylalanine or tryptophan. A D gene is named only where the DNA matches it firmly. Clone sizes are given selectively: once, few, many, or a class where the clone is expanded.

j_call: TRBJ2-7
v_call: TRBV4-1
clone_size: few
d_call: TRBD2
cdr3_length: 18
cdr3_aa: CASSQEPLAGASSYEQYF
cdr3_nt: TGCGCCAGCAGCCAAGAACCTCTAGCGGGCGCCAGCTCCTACGAGCAGTACTTC

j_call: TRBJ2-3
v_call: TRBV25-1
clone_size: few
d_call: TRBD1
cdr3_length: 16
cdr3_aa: CASSELGTGGTDTQYF
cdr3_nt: TGTGCCAGCAGTGAATTAGGGACAGGGGGGACAGATACGCAGTATTTT

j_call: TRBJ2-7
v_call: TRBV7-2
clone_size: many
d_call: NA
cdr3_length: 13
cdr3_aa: CASSFRLLGEQYF
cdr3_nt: TGTGCCAGCAGCTTTAGGTTGCTAGGGGAGCAGTACTTC

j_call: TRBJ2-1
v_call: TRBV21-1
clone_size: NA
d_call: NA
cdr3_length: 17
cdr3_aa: CPAFQGLAGESYNEQFF
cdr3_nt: TGTCCCGCATTTCAGGGACTAGCGGGAGAGTCCTACAATGAGCAGTTCTTC

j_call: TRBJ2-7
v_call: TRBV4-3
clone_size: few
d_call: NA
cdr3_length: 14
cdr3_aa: CASSQDLGTYEQYF
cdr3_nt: TGCGCCAGCAGCCAAGATTTGGGCACTTACGAGCAGTACTTC

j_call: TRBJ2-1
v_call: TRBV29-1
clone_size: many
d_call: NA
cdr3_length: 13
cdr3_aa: CSVQVPPYNEQFF
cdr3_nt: TGCAGCGTTCAGGTACCCCCCTACAATGAGCAGTTCTTC

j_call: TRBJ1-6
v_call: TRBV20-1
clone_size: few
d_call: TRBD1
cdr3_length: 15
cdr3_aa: CSARVGGQGFSPLHF
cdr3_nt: TGCAGTGCTAGAGTGGGGGGACAGGGGTTTTCACCCCTCCACTTT

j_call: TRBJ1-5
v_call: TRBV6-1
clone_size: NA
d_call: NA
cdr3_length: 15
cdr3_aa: CASRTDSPGNQPQHF
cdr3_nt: TGTGCCAGCAGGACGGACAGCCCTGGGAATCAGCCCCAGCATTTT

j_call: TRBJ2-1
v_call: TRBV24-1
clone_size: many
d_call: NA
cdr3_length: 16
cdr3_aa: CATSLGGENSYNEQFF
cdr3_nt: TGTGCCACCAGTCTGGGCGGGGAGAACTCCTACAATGAGCAGTTCTTC

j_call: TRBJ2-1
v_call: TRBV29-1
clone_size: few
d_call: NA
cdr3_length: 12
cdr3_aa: CSVEDGDSLEFF
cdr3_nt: TGCAGCGTTGAAGATGGGGACTCATTGGAGTTCTTC

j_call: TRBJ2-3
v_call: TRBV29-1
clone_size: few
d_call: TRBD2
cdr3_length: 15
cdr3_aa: CSARGAGAYTDTQYF
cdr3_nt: TGCAGCGCTCGGGGAGCGGGAGCCTACACAGATACGCAGTATTTT

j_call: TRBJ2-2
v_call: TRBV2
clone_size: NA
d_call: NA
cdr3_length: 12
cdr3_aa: CASGGANGELFF
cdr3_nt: TGTGCCAGCGGGGGGGCCAACGGGGAGCTGTTTTTT

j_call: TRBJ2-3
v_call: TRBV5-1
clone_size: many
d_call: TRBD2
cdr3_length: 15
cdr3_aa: CASSLGSGKTDTQYF
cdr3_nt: TGCGCCAGCAGCTTGGGTAGCGGGAAAACAGATACGCAGTATTTT

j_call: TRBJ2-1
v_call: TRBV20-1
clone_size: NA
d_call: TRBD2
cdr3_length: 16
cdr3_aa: CSSEAGAGGIYNEQFF
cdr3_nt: TGCAGTTCAGAAGCGGGAGCGGGGGGGATCTACAATGAGCAGTTCTTC

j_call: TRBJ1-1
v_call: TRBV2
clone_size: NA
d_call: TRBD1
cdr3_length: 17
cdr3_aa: CASRAGTGGFFNTEAFF
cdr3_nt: TGTGCCAGCAGGGCCGGGACAGGGGGTTTTTTTAACACTGAAGCTTTCTTT

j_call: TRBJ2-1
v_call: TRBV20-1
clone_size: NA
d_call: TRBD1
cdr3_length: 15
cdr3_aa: CSATRTGGTYNEQFF
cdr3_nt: TGCAGTGCTACCCGGACAGGGGGGACCTACAATGAGCAGTTCTTC

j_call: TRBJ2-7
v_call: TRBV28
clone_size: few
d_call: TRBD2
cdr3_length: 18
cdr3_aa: CASSFRKGLAASSYEQYF
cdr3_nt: TGTGCCAGCAGTTTTCGAAAGGGACTAGCGGCGAGCTCCTACGAGCAGTACTTC

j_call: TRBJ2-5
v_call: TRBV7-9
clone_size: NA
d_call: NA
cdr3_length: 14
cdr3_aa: CASSLIGGAKTQYF
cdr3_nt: TGTGCCAGCAGCTTAATTGGGGGCGCAAAGACCCAGTACTTC

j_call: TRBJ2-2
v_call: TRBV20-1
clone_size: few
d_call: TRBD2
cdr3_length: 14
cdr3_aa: CSAHTGLAPGELFF
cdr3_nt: TGCAGTGCACATACCGGACTAGCTCCCGGGGAGCTGTTTTTT

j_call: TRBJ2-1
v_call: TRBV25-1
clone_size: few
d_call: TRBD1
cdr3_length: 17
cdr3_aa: CASSESTGTGIYNEQFF
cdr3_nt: TGTGCCAGCAGTGAATCTACCGGGACAGGGATCTACAATGAGCAGTTCTTC

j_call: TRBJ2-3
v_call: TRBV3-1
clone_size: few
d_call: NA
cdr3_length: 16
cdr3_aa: CASSYTSDVWTDTQYF
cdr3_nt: TGTGCCAGCAGCTACACTAGTGATGTTTGGACAGATACGCAGTATTTT

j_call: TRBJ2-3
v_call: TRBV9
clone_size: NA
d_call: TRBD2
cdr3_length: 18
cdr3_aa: CASSHKRGSHPNTDTQYF
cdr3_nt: TGTGCCAGCAGTCACAAGCGGGGGTCCCACCCGAACACAGATACGCAGTATTTT

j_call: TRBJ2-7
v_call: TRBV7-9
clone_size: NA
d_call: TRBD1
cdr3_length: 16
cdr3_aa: CASSFKRGQGENEQYF
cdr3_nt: TGTGCCAGCAGCTTTAAACGAGGACAGGGGGAAAACGAGCAGTACTTC

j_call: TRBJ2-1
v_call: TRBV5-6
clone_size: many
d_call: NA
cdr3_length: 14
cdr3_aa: CASIRTWASDEQFF
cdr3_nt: TGTGCCAGCATCCGGACATGGGCGTCGGATGAGCAGTTCTTC

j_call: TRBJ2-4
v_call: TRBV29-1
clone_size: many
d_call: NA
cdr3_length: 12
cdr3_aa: CSCRDEWNIQYF
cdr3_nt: TGCAGCTGTAGGGATGAGTGGAACATTCAGTACTTC

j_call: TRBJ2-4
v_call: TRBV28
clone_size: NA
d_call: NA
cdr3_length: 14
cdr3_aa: CASSGLLDKNIQYF
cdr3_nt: TGTGCCAGTTCGGGTCTCTTGGACAAAAACATTCAGTACTTC

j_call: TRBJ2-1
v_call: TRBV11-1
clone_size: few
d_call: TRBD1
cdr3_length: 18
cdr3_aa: CASSLSAYPRTGDNEQFF
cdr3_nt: TGTGCCAGCAGCTTAAGCGCCTATCCGAGGACAGGGGACAATGAGCAGTTCTTC

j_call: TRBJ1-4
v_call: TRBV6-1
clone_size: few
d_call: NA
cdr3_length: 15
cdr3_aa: CASRTTGATNEKLFF
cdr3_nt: TGTGCCAGCAGGACGACAGGAGCAACTAATGAAAAACTGTTTTTT

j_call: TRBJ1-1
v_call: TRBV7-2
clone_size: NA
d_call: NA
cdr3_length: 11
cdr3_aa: CASSSGVEAFF
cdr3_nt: TGTGCCAGCAGCTCCGGGGTTGAAGCTTTCTTT

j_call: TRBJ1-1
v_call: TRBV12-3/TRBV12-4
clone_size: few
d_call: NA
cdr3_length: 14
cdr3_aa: CASSLIARDTEAFF
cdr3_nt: TGTGCCAGCAGTTTAATCGCCCGGGACACTGAAGCTTTCTTT

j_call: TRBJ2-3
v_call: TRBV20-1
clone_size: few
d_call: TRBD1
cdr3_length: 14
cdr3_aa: CSALTGAGTDTQYF
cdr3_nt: TGCAGTGCTCTAACAGGGGCGGGCACAGATACGCAGTATTTT

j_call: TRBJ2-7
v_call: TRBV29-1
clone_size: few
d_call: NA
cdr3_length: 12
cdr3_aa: CSVEKGSGEQYF
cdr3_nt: TGCAGCGTTGAAAAGGGTAGTGGCGAGCAGTACTTC

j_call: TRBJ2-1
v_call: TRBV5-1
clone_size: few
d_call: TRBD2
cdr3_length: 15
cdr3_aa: CASSPIAGGRDEQFF
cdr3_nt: TGCGCCAGCAGCCCTATAGCGGGGGGGCGCGATGAGCAGTTCTTC

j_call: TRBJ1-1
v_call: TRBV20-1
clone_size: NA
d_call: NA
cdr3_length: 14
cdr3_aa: CSARPRAGNTEAFF
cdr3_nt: TGCAGTGCTAGACCTCGGGCCGGGAACACTGAAGCTTTCTTT

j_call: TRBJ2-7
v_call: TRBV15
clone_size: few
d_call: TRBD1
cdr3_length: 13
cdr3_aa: CATAQGTDYEQYF
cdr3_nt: TGTGCCACCGCCCAAGGGACAGACTACGAGCAGTACTTC

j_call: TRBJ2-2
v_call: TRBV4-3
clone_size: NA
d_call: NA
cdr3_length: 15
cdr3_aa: CASSSQPYEAGELFF
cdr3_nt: TGCGCCAGCAGCTCCCAGCCATACGAGGCCGGGGAGCTGTTTTTT

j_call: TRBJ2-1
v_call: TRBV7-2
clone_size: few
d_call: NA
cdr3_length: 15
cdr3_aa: CASIRAGRVNNEQFF
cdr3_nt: TGTGCCAGCATCAGAGCGGGCAGGGTCAACAATGAGCAGTTCTTC

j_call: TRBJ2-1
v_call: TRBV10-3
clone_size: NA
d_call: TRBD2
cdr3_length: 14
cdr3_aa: CAICAGEPYNEQFF
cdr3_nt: TGTGCCATTTGCGCGGGAGAGCCCTACAATGAGCAGTTCTTC

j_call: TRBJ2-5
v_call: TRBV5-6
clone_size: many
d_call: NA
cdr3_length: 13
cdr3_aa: CASSLDFQETQYF
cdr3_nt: TGTGCCAGCAGCCTAGACTTTCAAGAGACCCAGTACTTC

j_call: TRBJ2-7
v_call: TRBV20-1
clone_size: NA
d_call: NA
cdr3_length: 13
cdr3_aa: CSARVPPSYEQYF
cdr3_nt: TGCAGTGCTAGAGTGCCCCCTTCCTACGAGCAGTACTTC

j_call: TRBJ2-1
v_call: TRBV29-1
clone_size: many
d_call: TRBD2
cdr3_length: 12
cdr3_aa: CSVGGGTDEQFF
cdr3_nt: TGCAGCGTTGGGGGAGGGACGGATGAGCAGTTCTTC

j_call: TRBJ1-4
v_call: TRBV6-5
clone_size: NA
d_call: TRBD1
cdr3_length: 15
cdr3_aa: CASSYHRGTNEKLFF
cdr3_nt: TGTGCCAGCAGTTACCACAGGGGAACTAATGAAAAACTGTTTTTT

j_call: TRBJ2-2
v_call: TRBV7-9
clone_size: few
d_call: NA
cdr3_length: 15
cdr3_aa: CASSPLQVNTGELFF
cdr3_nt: TGTGCCAGCAGCCCGTTACAGGTTAACACCGGGGAGCTGTTTTTT

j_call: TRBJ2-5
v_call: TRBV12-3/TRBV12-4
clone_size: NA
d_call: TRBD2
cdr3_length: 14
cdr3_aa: CASSFSGGRETQYF
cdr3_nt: TGTGCCAGCAGTTTCAGCGGGGGACGGGAGACCCAGTACTTC

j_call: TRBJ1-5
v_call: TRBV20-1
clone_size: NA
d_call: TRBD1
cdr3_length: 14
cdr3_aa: CSAPTQGFNQPQHF
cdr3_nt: TGCAGTGCGCCCACACAGGGGTTTAATCAGCCCCAGCATTTT

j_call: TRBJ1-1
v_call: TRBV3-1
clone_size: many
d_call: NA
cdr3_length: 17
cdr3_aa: CASSQDRAFRGNTEAFF
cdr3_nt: TGTGCCAGCAGCCAGGACCGGGCCTTCCGGGGGAACACTGAAGCTTTCTTT

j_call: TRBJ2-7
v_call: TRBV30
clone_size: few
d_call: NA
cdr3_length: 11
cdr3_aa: CAWSQVYEQYF
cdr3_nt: TGTGCCTGGAGTCAGGTTTACGAGCAGTACTTC

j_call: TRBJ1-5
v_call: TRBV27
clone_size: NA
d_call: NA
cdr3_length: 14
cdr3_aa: CASRKGVDNQPQHF
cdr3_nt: TGTGCCAGCCGGAAGGGGGTTGACAATCAGCCCCAGCATTTT

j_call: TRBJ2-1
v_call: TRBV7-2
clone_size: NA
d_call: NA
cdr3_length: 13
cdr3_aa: CASTQGPYNEQFF
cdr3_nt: TGTGCCAGCACCCAGGGCCCCTACAATGAGCAGTTCTTC

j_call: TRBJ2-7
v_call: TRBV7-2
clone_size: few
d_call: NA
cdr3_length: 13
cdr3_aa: CASSLGENYEQYF
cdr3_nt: TGTGCCAGCAGCTTAGGAGAGAACTACGAGCAGTACTTC

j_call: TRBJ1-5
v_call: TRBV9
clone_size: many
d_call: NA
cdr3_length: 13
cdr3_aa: CASSEGSNQPQHF
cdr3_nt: TGTGCCAGCAGTGAGGGGAGCAATCAGCCCCAGCATTTT

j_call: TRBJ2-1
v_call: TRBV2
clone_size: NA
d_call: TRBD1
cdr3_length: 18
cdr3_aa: CASPRRDRFSGAYNEQFF
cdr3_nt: TGTGCCAGCCCGAGGAGGGACAGGTTTTCGGGAGCCTACAATGAGCAGTTCTTC

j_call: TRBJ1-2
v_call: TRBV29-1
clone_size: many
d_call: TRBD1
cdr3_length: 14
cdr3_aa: CSVADRAGGYGYTF
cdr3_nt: TGCAGCGTAGCAGACAGGGCTGGGGGTTATGGCTACACCTTC

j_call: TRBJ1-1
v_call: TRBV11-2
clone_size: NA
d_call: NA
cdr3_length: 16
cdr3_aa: CASSSPSLSMNTEAFF
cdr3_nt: TGTGCCAGCAGCTCTCCCTCCCTCAGCATGAACACTGAAGCTTTCTTT